A single sample is the source of the 29 T cell receptor beta chains below, sequenced in a study of control samples from healthy donors and cancer patients. Method: immunoSEQ multiplex PCR; TCRdb's copy keeps in-frame clones and lacks some. The repertoire has roughly 170,000 clones, more than 85% of them found once; the top ten carry about 2.1%. The specimen was blood. These receptors all stem from a woman aged 40 to 50 in good health.

The chain carries TRBV19 and TRBJ1-6; no firm D call. Germline V CDR1 and CDR2: LNHDA, SQIVND (reference sequence). This CDR3 is 13 amino acids long. V shed 3 bases and J shed 11 bases, with 11 bases lying between them. The CDR3 sequence: CASSIGFRAPLHF. CDR3 coding DNA: TGTGCCAGTAGTATCGGGTTTCGGGCACCCCTCCACTTT.

The genes are TRBV9 and TRBJ1-3; D possibly corresponds to TRBD1 (6 bases). The CDR3 contains 15 residues. V shed 0 bases and J shed 8 bases, with 15 bases lying between them. Germline V gene lookup returns CDR1 SGDLS and CDR2 YYNGEE. As DNA, the CDR3 is TGTGCCAGCAGCGTAGGGACAGAGCCTTATGACACCATATATTTT. Protein: CASSVGTEPYDTIYF.

J is TRBJ2-7 and V is TRBV7-9, with a weak D call TRBD1 (6 bases). Trimming left V 10 bases short and J 2 bases short, with 15 bases between. The germline V gene encodes CDR1 SEHNR and CDR2 FQNEAQ (reference sequence). This CDR3 contains 13 residues. The CDR3 sequence is CATRLGDTYEQYF. In DNA, the CDR3 is TGTGCCACGCGTCTTGGGGACACCTACGAGCAGTACTTC.

This clone was picked up a small number of times. The V call is TRBV18, the J call TRBJ1-1; D perhaps matches TRBD1 (5 bases). The CDR3 has 15 residues. Trimming took off 2 bases at V and 6 bases at J, with 16 bases between the two ends. Germline V gene sequence: CDR1 KGHSH, CDR2 LQKENI. The CDR3 nucleotides read TGTGCCAGCTCACCAAGTGTAGGGGAATTATCTGAAGCTTTCTTT. It specifies CASSPSVGELSEAFF.

In nucleotides, the CDR3 is TGTGCCAGCTCACCAGATCAGGAAGGTCGTTGGGATGAGCAGTTCTTC. This codes for CASSPDQEGRWDEQFF. The chain links TRBV18 to TRBJ2-1; D uncertain. The ends were cut back, 2 bases at V and 8 bases at J, with 19 bases in the middle. Germline CDR1 reads KGHSH; CDR2 reads LQKENI. The CDR3 runs 16 residues.

This chain links TRBV27 with TRBJ1-2; D might be TRBD1 (5 bases). The CDR3 consists of 12 residues. In germline, CDR1 is MNHEY, CDR2 SMNVEV (reference sequence). V lost 3 bases, J lost 8 bases, and 10 bases lay in between. As DNA, the CDR3 is TGTGCCAGCAGTTTGGGGGGAGGAGGCTACACCTTC. It encodes CASSLGGGGYTF.

This clone appeared once. V is TRBV7-8 and J is TRBJ1-1; D might be TRBD1 (6 bases). CDR3 length: 18 amino acids. V gave up 5 bases and J gave up 0 bases, with 22 bases separating them. Germline V CDR1 and CDR2: SGHVS, FQNEAQ. CDR3 residues: CASSATLKGGVMNTEAFF. The CDR3 coding sequence is TGTGCCAGCAGCGCTACATTAAAGGGGGGGGTTATGAACACTGAAGCTTTCTTT.

This chain joins TRBV3-1 (or the pseudogene TRBV3-2) and TRBJ2-7; D remains unclear. CDR3 length: 11 amino acids. V lost 4 bases, J lost 5 bases, and 6 bases lay in between. Germline CDR1 reads LGHDT; CDR2 reads YNNKEL (reference sequence). CDR3 coding DNA: TGTGCCAGCAGCCGAAAAAACGAGCAGTACTTC. Protein product: CASSRKNEQYF.

The chain employs TRBV19 and TRBJ1-4; TRBD1 matches 8 bases. Germline V gene sequence: CDR1 LNHDA, CDR2 SQIVND (reference sequence). Germline trimming cut 0 bases from V and 8 bases from J; bases unmatched to any gene: 17. This CDR3 is built from 19 residues. The CDR3 sequence: CASSIDRLGTGTVPEKLFF. CDR3 DNA sequence: TGTGCCAGTAGTATAGATCGCCTAGGGACAGGAACCGTCCCGGAAAAACTGTTTTTT.

Here the CDR3 reads CASSLDREWEQYF. CDR3 DNA: TGTGCCAGCAGCCTGGACAGGGAATGGGAGCAGTACTTC. This chain links TRBV7-4 with TRBJ2-7, with TRBD1 identical over 8 bases. V shed 5 bases, J shed 7 bases, and the junction held 7 bases outside the gene matches. CDR3 length: 13 residues. CDR1 and CDR2 from the germline V gene are SGHVT and SQSDAQ.

V usage is TRBV14 and J usage is TRBJ2-1; 12 nucleotides align to TRBD2. The ends lost 0 bases at V and 4 bases at J; junction bases unmatched: 1. The CDR3 is made up of 16 amino acids. Looked up from germline, CDR1 is SGHDN and CDR2 is FVKESK. CDR3 residues: CASSQDGTSGYNEQFF. CDR3 DNA sequence: TGTGCCAGCAGCCAAGATGGGACTAGCGGGTACAATGAGCAGTTCTTC.

This clone was observed a few times. V and J are TRBV10-2 and TRBJ1-3; no firm D call. Germline V lookup: CDR1 WSHSY, CDR2 SAAADI. V was cut by 0 bases and J by 4 bases, with 10 bases left in between. The CDR3 has 15 amino acids. The CDR3, as DNA: TGCGCCAGCAGTGAGTCGTGGGGAGGAGGAAACACCATATATTTT. Amino acid sequence: CASSESWGGGNTIYF.

The chain employs TRBV7-7 and TRBJ2-3; TRBD1 matches 7 bases. This CDR3 has 15 residues. J gave up 2 bases and V 5 bases, and 7 bases lay outside the gene matches. Germline CDR1 and CDR2: SSHAT and FNYEAQ (reference sequence). The CDR3 reads CASSQRGLYTDTQYF. The CDR3, as DNA: TGTGCCAGCAGCCAAAGGGGGCTCTACACAGATACGCAGTATTTT.

The rearrangement links TRBV11-2 to TRBJ2-7; D is undetermined. Germline V gene sequence: CDR1 SGHAT, CDR2 FQNNGV. The CDR3 covers 14 residues. The V end was cut by 1 base, the J end by 0 bases, with 7 bases between. CDR3 DNA: TGTGCCAGCAGCTTAGGATCGGTCTCCTACGAGCAGTACTTC. Translation gives CASSLGSVSYEQYF.

This rearrangement joins TRBV2 to TRBJ2-7; no clear D gene. The CDR3 is made up of 10 amino acids. CDR1 and CDR2 (germline): SNHLY, FYNNEI. The ends were cut back, 8 bases at V and 3 bases at J, with 5 bases in the middle. The DNA of the CDR3 is TGTGCCAGCGGAGACTACGAGCAGTACTTC. Translating gives CASGDYEQYF.

The chain has TRBV12-3 or TRBV12-4 and TRBJ1-2; D is perhaps TRBD1 (5 bases). The germline V and J ends were trimmed by 7 bases and 3 bases, with 12 bases remaining between them. CDR3 size: 13 residues. This CDR3 reads CASTQGDHYGYTF. The CDR3 DNA follows: TGTGCCAGCACCCAGGGTGACCACTATGGCTACACCTTC.

This clone was recorded a few times. The chain combines TRBV9 with TRBJ1-1; no definite D call. The CDR3 totals 14 residues. Trimming took 0 bases from V and 3 from J, leaving 9 bases between them. Germline assignment: CDR1 SGDLS and CDR2 YYNGEE. The chain's CDR3 is CASSVVGSDTEAFF. DNA for the CDR3: TGTGCCAGCAGCGTAGTCGGCTCGGACACTGAAGCTTTCTTT.

This clone has a single count. The chain employs TRBV4-1 and TRBJ2-1; a weak D match, TRBD2 (6 bases). This CDR3 has 18 residues. V shed 4 bases and J shed 0 bases, with 19 bases lying between them. Germline V gives CDR1 MGHRA, CDR2 YSYEKL. Here the CDR3 DNA reads TGCGCCAGCAGCCCCCGGCGGGGCGTAACCCTCTCCTACAATGAGCAGTTCTTC. Amino acids: CASSPRRGVTLSYNEQFF.

This clone was counted once. One base away lies a much larger clone, so this may be a sequencing read error. Distinct nucleotide sequences in the sample also encode this CDR3. V and J are TRBV11-2 and TRBJ2-7; D uncertain. This CDR3 is built from 10 residues. Trimming stripped 4 bases from V and 4 bases from J, with 2 bases between. The germline V gene encodes CDR1 SGHAT and CDR2 FQNNGV. CDR3 sequence: CASSSYEQYF. CDR3 in DNA: TGTGCCAGCAGCTCGTACGAGCAGTACTTC.

The chain has TRBV11-2 and TRBJ2-7; D is unresolved. V lost 5 bases and J lost 3, with 11 bases in between. Germline CDR1 reads SGHAT; CDR2 reads FQNNGV. The length of the CDR3 is 13 residues. The CDR3 sequence is CASSLSGHYEQYF. CDR3 DNA: TGTGCCAGCAGCCTTTCCGGGCACTACGAGCAGTACTTC.

The gene calls are TRBV28 and TRBJ1-2; 8 bases are a match to TRBD1. The V gene's germline CDR1 is MDHEN and CDR2 SYDVKM. This CDR3 has 14 residues. V dropped 5 bases and J dropped 7; count of bases not matched to a gene: 9. The CDR3 loop is CASSPEDREAGYTF. DNA of the CDR3: TGTGCCAGCAGTCCCGAGGACAGGGAGGCTGGCTACACCTTC.

In this sample, this clone turned up a few times. Other nucleotide sequences in the sample specify the same CDR3. The chain employs TRBV10-3 and TRBJ1-3; D unresolved. Germline assignment: CDR1 ENHRY and CDR2 SYGVKD. The germline V and J ends were trimmed by 0 bases and 2 bases, with 2 bases remaining between them. CDR3 length equals 13 residues. CDR3 nucleotides: TGTGCCATCAGTGAGTCGACTGGAAACACCATATATTTT. This translates into CAISESTGNTIYF.

The chain carries TRBV13 and TRBJ2-7; TRBD1 is a possible D gene (6 bases). The CDR3 length is 16 residues. The germline V gene has CDR1 PRHDT and CDR2 FYEKMQ (reference sequence). Trimming left V 2 bases short and J 6 bases short, with 20 bases between. The CDR3 here is CASSLWNRQVFGEQYF. In DNA, the CDR3 is TGTGCCAGCAGCTTATGGAACCGACAGGTATTCGGCGAGCAGTACTTC.

CDR3 in amino acids: CACRNYMNTEAFF. The CDR3 DNA follows: TGTGCCTGCCGAAACTACATGAACACTGAAGCTTTCTTT. The chain employs TRBV2 and TRBJ1-1; D not resolved. The V gene lost 11 bases and the J gene lost 0 bases, with 13 bases spanning the gap. Germline lookup yields CDR1 SNHLY and CDR2 FYNNEI. The CDR3 runs to 13 residues.

The rearrangement links TRBV4-1 to TRBJ1-1; the D is unclear. The ends were cut back, 1 base at V and 0 bases at J, with 15 bases in the middle. Germline CDR1 reads MGHRA; CDR2 reads YSYEKL. The CDR3 loop spans 17 amino acids. CDR3 DNA sequence: TGCGCCAGCAGCCAAGCCCCGGAACGGCCGATGAACACTGAAGCTTTCTTT. Protein product: CASSQAPERPMNTEAFF.

The chain has TRBV7-8 and TRBJ1-6, with D maybe TRBD1 (5 bases). The V end lost 1 base, the J end lost 7 bases, and 17 bases lay between the germline ends. Per germline, CDR1 SGHVS and CDR2 FQNEAQ. The CDR3 has 17 residues. This chain's CDR3 is CASSLVSGTITNSPLHF. The CDR3 DNA sequence: TGTGCCAGCAGCTTAGTATCCGGGACCATCACCAATTCACCCCTCCACTTT.

This clone appeared a single time. The V gene is TRBV5-5, the J gene TRBJ2-1, with D unclear. Germline V CDR1 and CDR2: SGHKS, YYEKEE (reference sequence). The CDR3 is 17 residues long. V shed 1 base and J shed 3 bases, with 17 bases lying between them. The chain's CDR3 is CASSLFSTGSIYNEQFF. The CDR3 DNA is TGTGCCAGCAGCTTGTTCTCCACCGGGTCAATCTACAATGAGCAGTTCTTC.

The rearrangement joins TRBV5-8 to TRBJ2-5, with 10 bases identical to TRBD1. CDR1 SGHTS and CDR2 YDEGEE come from the germline V gene. V gave up 2 bases and J gave up 4 bases; unmatched junction bases: 2. The CDR3 is 14 residues long. The CDR3 is CASSFGTGVETQYF. The DNA of the CDR3 is TGTGCCAGCAGCTTCGGGACAGGGGTAGAGACCCAGTACTTC.

This clone came up a few times. The rearrangement links TRBV4-2 to TRBJ2-6, with TRBD2 as a possible D gene (5 bases). Germline assignment: CDR1 LGHNA and CDR2 YNFKEQ. Trimming removed 0 bases from V and 0 bases from J, with 6 bases in between. The CDR3 contains 16 residues. The CDR3 reads CASSQESGSGANVLTF. The DNA of the CDR3 is TGTGCCAGCAGCCAAGAAAGCGGCTCTGGGGCCAACGTCCTGACTTTC.